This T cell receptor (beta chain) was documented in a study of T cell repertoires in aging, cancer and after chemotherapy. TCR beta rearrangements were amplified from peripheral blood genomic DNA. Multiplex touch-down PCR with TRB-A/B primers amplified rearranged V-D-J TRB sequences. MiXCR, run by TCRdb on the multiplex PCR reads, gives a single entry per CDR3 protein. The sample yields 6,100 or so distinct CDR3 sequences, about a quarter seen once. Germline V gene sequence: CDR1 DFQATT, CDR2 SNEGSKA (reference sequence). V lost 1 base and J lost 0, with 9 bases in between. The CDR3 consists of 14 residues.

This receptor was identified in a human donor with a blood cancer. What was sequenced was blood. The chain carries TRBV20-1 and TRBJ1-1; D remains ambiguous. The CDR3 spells CSARVGSLNTEAFF. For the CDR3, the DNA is TGCAGTGCTAGAGTTGGCAGCCTGAACACTGAAGCTTTCTTT.